Below, one TCR beta chain is given with its context. The antigen is unknown. Among the hyperthyroidism patients, all were newly diagnosed, aged 18 to 65, with under 2 months' duration. Thyroid ultrasound, orbital computed tomography, TRAb, serum thyroxine and clinical symptoms formed the basis of diagnosis. This specimen belongs to a study of Graves' ophthalmopathy and Graves' hyperthyroidism. Study outcomes and limitations: A 13-signature model separated ophthalmopathy from stable hyperthyroidism, reaching approximately 88% sensitivity and roughly 82% specificity cross-validated.

Amplification targeted the TCR beta CDR3 regions, with RNA transcripts as the source material. Second-round multiplex PCR came after a first-round RT-PCR that employed HTBI primers. TCRdb passed the multiplex PCR reads through MiXCR, listing each CDR3 protein once. The sample contains 500,000 to 700,000 distinct CDR3 sequences, 20% to 25% of which appear only once. The CDR3 loop spans 16 amino acids. Trimming took 5 bases from V and 3 from J; bases not matched to a gene: 6. Sample: peripheral blood. This sequence was found in a woman aged 18-29 years with stable Graves' hyperthyroidism. Some clones in this sample may be carry-over from other donors' samples. This chain joins TRBV12-3 or TRBV12-4 and TRBJ2-5, with 13 bases fitting TRBD2. Written as DNA, the CDR3 is TGTGCCAGCAGTCTGACTAGCGGGGGGCCCAAAGAGACCCAGTACTTC. This codes for CASSLTSGGPKETQYF.